This T cell receptor beta chain was sequenced during a study of shared clonotypes between healthy human individuals (dated by TCRdb to 2018 to 2021). Broadly, across the study: The cohort comprised a couple of women and a few men aged 18 to 49 years. For each donor, CD4 naive and CD4 memory were each run on three plates, CD8 naive on two plates, and CD8 memory on one plate. The study deeply sequenced blood TCR repertoires of five healthy adults to estimate repertoire size and the extent of clonotype sharing between individuals. Different laboratories and diverse techniques were used to prepare libraries and sequence TCR repertoires, to increase sequencing depth and limit assay-specific biases. Leukapheresis yielded between about 0.9 and 9 billion PBMCs per donor.

The donors were healthy, HIV-negative adults who had no recently reported acute infections or vaccinations. Every donor was a Caucasian adult residing in Nashville, Tennessee, USA. The CD8 memory samples were a combination of magnetically selected CD45RO+ cells and CCR7-negative CD45RA+ effector memory (TemRA) cells. Blood was obtained by leukapheresis, after which PBMCs were separated by Ficoll-Histopaque density gradient centrifugation and cryopreserved in liquid nitrogen vapor phase. Analytical flow cytometry was used to check the purity and quantity of every magnetically sorted T cell population. From each sorted fraction, genomic DNA was isolated and quantified by UV absorbance on a Nanodrop 2000c. Paper-wide results and their limitations: Pairwise subsampling led to the expectation that sequencing depth would affect the degree of clonotype sharing among donors. Incomplete sequencing was indicated by rarefaction of sorted-subset datasets, despite the large sequencing depth. Larger estimated clonotype richness was generally found for naive subsets than for memory subsets. The genetic and exposure-history diversity represented was limited by the small number of donors. When several donors were compared, the shared fraction of clonotypes was about 5.4% for naive CD4, 3.5% to 4% for naive CD8, roughly 2.5% for memory CD4, and around 0.37% for memory CD8. Sampling was limited to blood, and TCR repertoires in tissue likely differ from TCR repertoires in blood. Clonotypes shared by all four sorted-subset donors showed higher generation probabilities than non-shared clonotypes.

For this clone: Its binding antigen is unknown. The sample holds no much larger clone one base away, and base qualities are not on file. This same CDR3 is encoded by further DNA sequences in the sample.

The germline V gene provides CDR1 SGHRS and CDR2 YFSETQ. From cysteine to phenylalanine, the CDR3 is 13 amino acids long. CDR3 DNA only is kept here, 39 bases in frame from base 1. A distance of 4 bases separates the germline ends of V and J, which lose 0 bases and 1 base respectively. Using the deep immunoSEQ assay, multiplex PCR amplified TCR CDR3 regions from genomic DNA. Genomic DNA extracted from each cell subset was distributed evenly over all wells of several immunoSEQ 96-well plates, and each plate served as one replicate. For sorted subsets, 200 to 250 ng of genomic DNA, equivalent to 25,000 to 35,000 T cell genomes, went into each replicate PCR. Purified libraries were measured with a Qubit 3.0 fluorometer, size-checked on a Bioanalyzer 2100, and measured again with the KAPA Library Quantification kit. Every immunoSEQ 96-well plate was sequenced on a dedicated single-read 150-cycle Illumina NextSeq 550 flow cell. Per the source publication's procedure: Because only junctional sequences without quality scores were contained in the immunoSEQ output, filtering matching that applied to full-length reads could not be performed. To assign V/J genes and CDR3, sequences were annotated using PyIR, a Python wrapper for IgBLAST v1.9, with IMGT germline references. Reads with weak V/J assignments (E-value above 1e-6), missing CDR3, stop codons, out-of-frame junctions, or ambiguous translated residues were removed. V3J clonotypes were defined as sequences sharing the same inferred V gene, J gene, and CDR3 amino acid sequence. To compute the percentage overlap between repertoires, the number of shared unique clonotypes was divided by the size of the smaller repertoire. Three approaches were used to assess repertoire richness: RTK rarefaction, the Chao1 estimator, and Recon v2.1 estimates of unobserved clonotypes. For all TCRbeta clonotypes obtained by the gDNA method from four donors, generation probabilities were computed with OLGA. Imported from immuneACCESS, the table was reduced by TCRdb to in-frame sequences with V and J called. These copies leave out some clones; in studies compared against another copy, an unresolved V gene accounts for under half, and the cause of the remainder is not known. That table gives V, J and clone size, and the DNA gave D and trimming. The sample table records about 690,000 clones; less than 95% of these occur just once. The leading ten clones occupy 34% of the sample.

The chain was built from TRBV5-1 and TRBJ1-1; the D segment cannot be called with confidence. This TCR was recovered from a man younger than 35 in good health. Some clones in this sample may be carry-over from other donors' samples. Source material: memory CD8+ T cells from PBMCs. The sample's cell subset or site label is to be understood as: CD45RO+ cells pooled with CCR7-negative TemRA cells. The nucleotides are TGCGCCAGCAGCTTGGTCCGGAACACTGAAGCTTTCTTT. This yields the protein CASSLVRNTEAFF.